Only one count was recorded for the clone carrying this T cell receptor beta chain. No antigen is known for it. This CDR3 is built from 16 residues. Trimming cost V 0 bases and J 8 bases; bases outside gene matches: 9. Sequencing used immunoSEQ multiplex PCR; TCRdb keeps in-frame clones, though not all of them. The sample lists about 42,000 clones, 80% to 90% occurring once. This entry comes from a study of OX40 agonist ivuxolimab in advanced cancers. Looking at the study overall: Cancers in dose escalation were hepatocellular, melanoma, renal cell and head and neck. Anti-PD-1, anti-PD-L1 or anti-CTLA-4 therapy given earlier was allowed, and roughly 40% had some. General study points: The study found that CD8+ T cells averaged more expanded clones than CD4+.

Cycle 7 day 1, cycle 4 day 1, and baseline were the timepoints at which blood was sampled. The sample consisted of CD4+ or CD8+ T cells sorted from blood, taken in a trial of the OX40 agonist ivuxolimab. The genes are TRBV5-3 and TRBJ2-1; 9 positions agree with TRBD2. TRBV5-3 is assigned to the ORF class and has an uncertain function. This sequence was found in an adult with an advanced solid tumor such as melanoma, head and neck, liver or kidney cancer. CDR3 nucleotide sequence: TGTGCCAGAAGCTTGGTGGGCGGGAGGGCCGGAGATGAGCAGTTCTTC. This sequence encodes CARSLVGGRAGDEQFF.